The 9 T cell receptor beta chains given below trace back to one sample, sequenced in a study of blood T cell repertoires in COVID-19. Sequencing used immunoSEQ multiplex PCR; TCRdb keeps in-frame clones, though not all of them. The table lists 250,000 to 300,000 clones, 70% to 90% of them singletons, with roughly 5% in the top ten. Material for sequencing was peripheral blood. Source of these receptors: a middle-aged man with active or convalescent COVID-19.

The rearrangement links TRBV11-2 to TRBJ1-3; no clear D gene. Trimming pared 5 bases from V and 1 base from J, leaving 12 bases between. Germline values: CDR1 SGHAT, CDR2 FQNNGV. This CDR3 has 15 amino acids. The CDR3 loop is CASSPRRFSGNTIYF. The DNA for the CDR3 is TGTGCCAGCAGCCCCCGCAGGTTTTCTGGAAACACCATATATTTT.

The V call is TRBV19, the J call TRBJ1-2, with D tentatively TRBD1 (5 bases). CDR1 is LNHDA and CDR2 is SQIVND in the germline V gene (reference sequence). V was cut by 4 bases and J by 6 bases, with 15 bases left in between. The length of the CDR3 is 14 residues. The CDR3 sequence: CASSTKGRVHGYTF. CDR3 DNA sequence: TGTGCCAGTAGTACAAAGGGGAGGGTTCATGGCTACACCTTC.

The chain is built from TRBV29-1 and TRBJ1-1; 8 bases match TRBD1. The germline CDR1 and CDR2 sequences are SQVTM and ANQGSEA. J lost 4 bases, V lost 6 bases, and 7 bases had no gene match. The CDR3 consists of 13 residues. The CDR3 protein is CSVDRGLATEAFF. The DNA for the CDR3 is TGCAGCGTCGACAGGGGATTGGCCACTGAAGCTTTCTTT.

The gene calls are TRBV5-1 and TRBJ2-5; D may be TRBD2 (6 bases). The CDR3 is 14 amino acids. V lost 7 bases, J lost 0 bases, and 13 bases lay in between. The germline V gene has CDR1 SGHRS and CDR2 YFSETQ. The CDR3 coding sequence is TGCGCCAGCGCGTCCGGAGGGGACCAAGAGACCCAGTACTTC. Its translation is CASASGGDQETQYF.

In nucleotides, the CDR3 is TGTGCCAGCAGCTTACTAGCGGGAGGAAGAGCAGATACGCAGTATTTT. This translates into CASSLLAGGRADTQYF. V usage is TRBV7-2 and J usage is TRBJ2-3; 11 bases agree with TRBD2. CDR3 length: 16 residues. V lost 2 bases to trimming and J lost 4 bases; unmatched junction nucleotides: 5. CDR1 is SGHTA and CDR2 is FQGNSA in the germline V gene.

The sample holds one count of this clone. The chain combines TRBV3-1 (or the pseudogene TRBV3-2) with TRBJ2-7; 7 nucleotides line up with TRBD2. CDR3 length: 14 residues. In germline, CDR1 is LGHDT, CDR2 YNNKEL (reference sequence). Trimming took 5 bases from V and 6 from J; bases not matched to a gene: 10. In nucleotides, the CDR3 is TGTGCCAGCAGCTTTTGGACTAGTATGGGCGAGCAGTACTTC. Protein product: CASSFWTSMGEQYF.

This sequence joins TRBV3-1 (or the pseudogene TRBV3-2) and TRBJ2-2; no clear D. V was clipped by 0 bases and J by 3 bases, with 5 bases between them. This CDR3 has 14 residues. The germline gives CDR1 LGHDT, CDR2 YNNKEL (reference sequence). In DNA form, the CDR3 reads TGTGCCAGCAGCCAAGACCCCGACACCGGGGAGCTGTTTTTT. It translates to CASSQDPDTGELFF.

The rearrangement uses TRBV4-1 and TRBJ1-1; TRBD1 agrees at 9 bases. V shed 0 bases and J 5 bases; nucleotides not matched to a gene: 4. This CDR3 contains 15 residues. Germline loops: CDR1 MGHRA, CDR2 YSYEKL. The CDR3 loop is CASSQDRTGATEAFF. The DNA of the CDR3 is TGCGCCAGCAGCCAAGATAGGACAGGGGCTACTGAAGCTTTCTTT.

The chain carries TRBV2 and TRBJ1-4; D gene ambiguous. CDR1 and CDR2 from the germline V gene are SNHLY and FYNNEI. The CDR3 contains 14 residues. V was clipped by 1 base and J by 6 bases, with 9 bases between them. CDR3 sequence: CASSEGEVDEKLFF. For the CDR3, the DNA is TGTGCCAGCAGTGAAGGGGAGGTGGATGAAAAACTGTTTTTT.